Sequencing of this T cell receptor (beta chain) was carried out in a study of T cell repertoires in cytomegalovirus infection. The germline V gene has CDR1 MGHRA and CDR2 YSYEKL. The V end lost 0 bases, the J end lost 5 bases, and 11 bases lay between the germline ends. The CDR3 totals 15 residues. Of note for this clonotype: Its target is unknown.

TCRdb redid the calling of the reads with MiXCR, one entry per CDR3 protein. Here the sample spans under 350,000 distinct CDR3 sequences, 22% being singletons. The chain uses TRBV4-1 and TRBJ1-5; D not resolved. This specimen consisted of cultured PBMCs, obtained from culture after CMV antigen stimulation. The source of this sequence is a human donor in good health (CMV status not recorded). Some clones in this sample may be carry-over from other donors' samples. CDR3 amino acids: CASSQDWGQHQPQHF. CDR3 coding DNA: TGCGCCAGCAGCCAAGATTGGGGTCAGCATCAGCCCCAGCATTTT.